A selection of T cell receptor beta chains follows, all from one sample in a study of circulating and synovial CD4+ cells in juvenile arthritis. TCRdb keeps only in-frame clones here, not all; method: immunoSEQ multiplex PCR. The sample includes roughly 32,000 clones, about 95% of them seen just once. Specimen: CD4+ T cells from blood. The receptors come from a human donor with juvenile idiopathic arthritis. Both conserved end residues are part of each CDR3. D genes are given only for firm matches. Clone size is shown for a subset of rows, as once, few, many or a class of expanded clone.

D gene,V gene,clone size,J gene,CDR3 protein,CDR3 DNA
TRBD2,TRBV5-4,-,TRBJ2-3,CASSLLAGVPDTQYF,TGTGCCAGCAGCTTGCTAGCGGGGGTACCAGATACGCAGTATTTT
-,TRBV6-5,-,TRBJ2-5,CASSYSWGRSQETQYF,TGTGCCAGCAGTTACTCGTGGGGCAGGAGTCAAGAGACCCAGTACTTC
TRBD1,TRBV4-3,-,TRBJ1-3,CASSQGQGATIYF,TGCGCCAGCAGCCAAGGACAGGGAGCGACCATATATTTT
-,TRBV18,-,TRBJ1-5,CASSPIQGDQPQHF,TGTGCCAGCTCACCGATCCAGGGTGATCAGCCCCAGCATTTT
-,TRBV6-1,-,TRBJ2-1,CASSLAPWDEQFF,TGTGCCAGCTCATTAGCCCCTTGGGATGAGCAGTTCTTC
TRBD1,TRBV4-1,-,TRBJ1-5,CASSQDRGLKQPQHF,TGCGCCAGCAGCCAAGACAGGGGGCTTAAACAGCCCCAGCATTTT
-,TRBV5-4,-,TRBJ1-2,CASSLDRKITNYGYTF,TGTGCCAGCAGCTTGGACAGAAAGATTACTAACTATGGCTACACCTTC
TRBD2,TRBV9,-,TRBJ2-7,CASSPTSGTYEQYF,TGTGCCAGCAGCCCAACTAGCGGGACCTACGAGCAGTACTTC
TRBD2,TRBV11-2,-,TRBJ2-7,CASSLGLSGGYEQYF,TGTGCCAGCAGTTTAGGGCTTTCGGGGGGATACGAGCAGTACTTC
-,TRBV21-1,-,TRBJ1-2,CASSKEGQGNYGYTF,TGTGCCAGCAGCAAAGAGGGACAGGGGAACTATGGCTACACCTTC
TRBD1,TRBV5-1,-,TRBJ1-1,CASSIGTGVTKVNTEAFF,TGCGCCAGCAGCATTGGGACAGGGGTTACAAAGGTGAACACTGAAGCTTTCTTT
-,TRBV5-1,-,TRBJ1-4,CASSSSPRGANEKLFF,TGCGCCAGCAGCTCCTCCCCCAGGGGAGCTAATGAAAAACTGTTTTTT
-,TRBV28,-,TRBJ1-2,CASSQWETSEGYTF,TGTGCCAGCAGCCAGTGGGAGACAAGTGAGGGCTACACCTTC
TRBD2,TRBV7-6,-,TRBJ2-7,CASSTTSGEVNEQYF,TGTGCCAGCAGCACGACTAGCGGGGAGGTCAACGAGCAGTACTTC
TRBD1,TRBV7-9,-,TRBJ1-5,CASSGRGQSGNQPQHF,TGTGCCAGCAGCGGGCGGGGACAGTCTGGCAATCAGCCCCAGCATTTT
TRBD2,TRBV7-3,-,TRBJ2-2,CASSPKSGGRHGELFF,TGTGCCAGCAGCCCCAAGTCGGGGGGGCGCCACGGGGAGCTGTTTTTT
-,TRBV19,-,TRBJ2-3,CASSILTLAGPDTQYF,TGTGCCAGTAGTATCCTCACCCTGGCAGGGCCAGATACGCAGTATTTT
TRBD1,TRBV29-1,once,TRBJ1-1,CSAERTGGYTEAFF,TGCAGCGCTGAACGGACAGGGGGTTACACTGAAGCTTTCTTT
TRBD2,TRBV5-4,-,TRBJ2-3,CASSPGTTFADTQYF,TGTGCCAGCAGCCCCGGGACTACCTTCGCAGATACGCAGTATTTT
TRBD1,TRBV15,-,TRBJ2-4,CATSGRDRVKNIQYF,TGTGCCACCAGCGGCCGGGACAGGGTGAAAAACATTCAGTACTTC
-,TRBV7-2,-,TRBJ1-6,CASSRQLNSPLHF,TGTGCCAGCAGCCGACAGCTTAATTCCCCCCTCCACTTT
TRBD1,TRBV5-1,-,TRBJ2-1,CASSWDRGDNEQFF,TGCGCCAGCAGCTGGGACAGGGGCGACAATGAGCAGTTCTTC
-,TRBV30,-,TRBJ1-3,CAWSPRVTIYF,TGTGCCTGGAGTCCGCGGGTCACCATATATTTT
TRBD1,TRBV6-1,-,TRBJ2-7,CASSETRGPYEQYF,TGTGCCAGCAGTGAAACGAGGGGGCCCTACGAGCAGTACTTC
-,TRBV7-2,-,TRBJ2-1,CASSPQGGNHEQFF,TGTGCCAGCAGCCCACAGGGAGGGAACCATGAGCAGTTCTTC
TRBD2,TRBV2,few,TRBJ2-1,CASSPTSGGSNEQFF,TGTGCCAGCAGCCCAACTAGCGGGGGGTCCAATGAGCAGTTCTTC
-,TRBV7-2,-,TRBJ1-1,CASSLRVAAAFF,TGTGCCAGCAGCTTACGTGTAGCCGCGGCTTTCTTT
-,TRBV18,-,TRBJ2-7,CASSPSQFGQHEQYF,TGTGCCAGCTCACCGTCACAATTCGGACAGCACGAGCAGTACTTC
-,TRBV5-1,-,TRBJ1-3,CASSLAGNTIYF,TGCGCCAGCAGCTTGGCAGGGAACACCATATATTTT
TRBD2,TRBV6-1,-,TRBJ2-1,CASSEALAGGRNEQFF,TGTGCCAGCAGTGAAGCACTAGCGGGAGGTAGAAATGAGCAGTTCTTC
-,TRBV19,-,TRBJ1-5,CASSIDQGYSNQPQHF,TGTGCCAGTAGTATAGACCAGGGATATAGCAATCAGCCCCAGCATTTT
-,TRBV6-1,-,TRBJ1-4,CASGRESSTNEKLFF,TGTGCCAGCGGCAGGGAATCGTCAACTAATGAAAAACTGTTTTTT
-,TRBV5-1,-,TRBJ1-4,CASSSREAGNEKLFF,TGCGCCAGCAGCTCCAGGGAGGCGGGGAATGAAAAACTGTTTTTT
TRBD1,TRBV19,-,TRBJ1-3,CASSAWTGGNTIYF,TGTGCCAGTAGTGCCTGGACAGGGGGAAACACCATATATTTT
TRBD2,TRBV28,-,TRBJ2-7,CASSFSYRLAVTYEQYF,TGTGCCAGCAGTTTTTCCTATAGACTAGCGGTCACCTACGAGCAGTACTTC
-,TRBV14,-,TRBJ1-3,CASRLRGGTGNTIYF,TGTGCCAGCAGACTGCGGGGGGGAACTGGAAACACCATATATTTT
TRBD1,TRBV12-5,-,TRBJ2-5,CASGSGQYQETQYF,TGTGCTAGTGGTTCGGGACAGTACCAAGAGACCCAGTACTTC
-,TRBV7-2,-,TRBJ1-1,CASSLVAGHMNTEAFF,TGTGCCAGCAGCTTAGTGGCAGGACACATGAACACTGAAGCTTTCTTT
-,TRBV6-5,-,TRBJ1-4,CASSSNEKLFF,TGTGCCAGCAGTTCGAATGAAAAACTGTTTTTT
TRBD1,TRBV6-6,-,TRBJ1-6,CASSDRGNSPLHF,TGTGCCAGCAGCGACAGGGGCAATTCACCCCTCCACTTT
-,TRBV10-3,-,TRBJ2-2,CAISEGEGNTGELFF,TGTGCCATCAGTGAGGGCGAGGGGAACACCGGGGAGCTGTTTTTT
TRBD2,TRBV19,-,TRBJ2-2,CASSPRLAGGSLAGELFF,TGTGCCAGTAGTCCTAGACTAGCGGGGGGGTCGCTGGCCGGGGAGCTGTTTTTT
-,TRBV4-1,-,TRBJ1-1,CASSQNWVAGPDTEAFF,TGCGCCAGCAGCCAGAACTGGGTGGCAGGGCCCGACACTGAAGCTTTCTTT
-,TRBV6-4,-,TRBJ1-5,CASSESGNQPQHF,TGTGCCAGCAGTGAGTCCGGCAATCAGCCCCAGCATTTT
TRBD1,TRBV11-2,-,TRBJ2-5,CASSIRTGTVRETQYF,TGTGCCAGCAGCATAAGGACAGGGACTGTTAGGGAGACCCAGTACTTC